These T cell receptor beta chains were read from a single sample in a study of T cells in Graves' hyperthyroidism and ophthalmopathy. TCRdb analysed the multiplex PCR reads with MiXCR anew, one entry per CDR3 protein. Here the sample spans around 300,000 distinct CDR3 sequences, about an eighth being singletons. The sequencing input was blood. Every receptor here comes from a woman aged 25 to 39 with Graves' hyperthyroidism that later progressed to Graves' ophthalmopathy. CDR3s include the opening cysteine and the closing phenylalanine or tryptophan. The order of the fields is CDR3 protein, CDR3 DNA, D gene, V gene, clone size, J gene. D genes are given only for firm matches. Clone size is not always given. Where it is, it says once, few, many or a class for expanded clones.

CASSQVFPSGLKDGTQYF TGCGCCAGCAGCCAAGTGTTCCCCAGCGGACTAAAGGACGGTACGCAGTATTTT . TRBV4-1 . TRBJ2-3
CASLEQGNTGELFF TGTGCCAGCCTCGAACAGGGAAACACCGGGGAGCTGTTTTTT . TRBV28 many TRBJ2-2
CSASQSDRDPYGYTF TGCAGTGCTAGCCAGTCCGACAGGGATCCCTATGGCTACACCTTC TRBD1 TRBV20-1 many TRBJ1-2
CASSRTTGLVDTQYF TGTGCCAGCAGTCGAACTACAGGGTTGGTAGATACGCAGTATTTT . TRBV7-2 many TRBJ2-3
CASSQGGLAGADEQYF TGCGCCAGCAGCCAAGGGGGACTAGCGGGAGCCGACGAGCAGTACTTC TRBD2 TRBV4-1 . TRBJ2-7
CAISDPTASYEQYF TGTGCCATCAGTGACCCGACTGCATCCTACGAGCAGTACTTC . TRBV10-3 many TRBJ2-7
CASSSLAGGPNNEQFF TGTGCCAGCAGTTCCTTAGCGGGAGGGCCTAACAATGAGCAGTTCTTC TRBD2 TRBV27 many TRBJ2-1
CASTQTGGTGELFF TGTGCCAGCACCCAGACAGGGGGCACCGGGGAGCTGTTTTTT TRBD1 TRBV7-2 many TRBJ2-2
CASSLDTRGETQYF TGTGCCAGCAGCTTAGATACCAGGGGAGAGACCCAGTACTTC . TRBV11-1 . TRBJ2-5
CASSYWVGSTGELFF TGTGCCAGCAGTTACTGGGTTGGCAGCACCGGGGAGCTGTTTTTT . TRBV6-6 few TRBJ2-2
CSAAGRGGTYEQYF TGCAGTGCTGCCGGCAGGGGCGGGACCTACGAGCAGTACTTC . TRBV20-1 many TRBJ2-7
CASSWPGGRANEQFF TGTGCCAGCAGTTGGCCGGGGGGCAGGGCCAATGAGCAGTTCTTC . TRBV13 few TRBJ2-1
CASKGLAPTYEQYF TGTGCCAGCAAGGGACTAGCGCCTACCTACGAGCAGTACTTC TRBD2 TRBV2 few TRBJ2-7
CSVALAEGSTGELFF TGCAGCGTCGCCCTGGCGGAGGGGAGCACCGGGGAGCTGTTTTTT . TRBV29-1 many TRBJ2-2
CASRREDSRETQYF TGTGCCAGCAGGCGCGAGGACAGCCGAGAGACCCAGTACTTC . TRBV3-1 . TRBJ2-5